Listed below are T cell receptor beta chains from one sample, sequenced in a study of regulatory T cells in long-lasting Graves disease. TCRdb itself ran the multiplex PCR reads through MiXCR, one entry per CDR3 protein. The repertoire has 440,000 or so distinct CDR3 sequences, under 15% of them found once; the top ten carry over 15%. These data also featured in a second study, about T cells in Graves' hyperthyroidism and ophthalmopathy.

The sample was peripheral blood mononuclear cells (PBMCs), taken at new diagnosis, from a patient treated with antithyroid drugs. Every receptor here comes from a woman aged 25 to 39 with Graves disease. Both conserved end residues are part of each CDR3. The D gene is left open where the match is weak. Not all rows give a size; the values are once, few, many and, for expanded clones, a class.

TRBV12-3/TRBV12-4	many	-	TRBJ2-4	TGTGCCAGCAGTTACAGTAGGGAAAACATTCAGTACTTC	CASSYSRENIQYF
TRBV7-9	few	-	TRBJ1-6	TGTGCCAGCAGCCGCCGGGGGGCCGGGGATTCACCCCTCCACTTT	CASSRRGAGDSPLHF
TRBV14	many	-	TRBJ1-1	TGTGCCAGCAGCCGGCCTGGGGGGCGAACTGAAGCTTTCTTT	CASSRPGGRTEAFF
TRBV5-1	many	TRBD2	TRBJ2-7	TGCGCCAGCAGCGAGGGGGTGACTAGCGGGAGAGGAGGGCAGTACTTC	CASSEGVTSGRGGQYF
TRBV6-1	many	-	TRBJ2-3	TGTGCCAGCAGCGAGGACTACACAGATACGCAGTATTTT	CASSEDYTDTQYF
TRBV15	few	-	TRBJ1-3	TGTGCCACCAGCAGAGAGAGCAGGGCTTCTGGAAACACCATATATTTT	CATSRESRASGNTIYF
TRBV7-2	once	TRBD1	TRBJ2-3	TGTGCCAGCAGCTACGAGTCTGCCGGGACAGGGTACACAGATACGCAGTATTTT	CASSYESAGTGYTDTQYF
TRBV28	few	TRBD2	TRBJ2-7	TGTGCCAGCAGTAGTCCCTGGCGGGAGGTCCCCTACGAGCAGTACTTC	CASSSPWREVPYEQYF
TRBV6-2/TRBV6-3	many	TRBD2	TRBJ2-5	TGTGCCAGCACGAAGAGGGCGAGACTAGCGGGAGGAGGAGGGGAGACCCAGTACTTC	CASTKRARLAGGGGETQYF
TRBV19	few	-	TRBJ2-1	TGTGCCAGTAGTAGTAGGGTGTCCGGGCTGGCCTACAATGAGCAGTTCTTC	CASSSRVSGLAYNEQFF
TRBV4-1	-	-	TRBJ1-2	TGCGCCAGCAGCCAAGAGACCCACTCGGGTCAGGACTATGGCTACACCTTC	CASSQETHSGQDYGYTF
TRBV18	many	-	TRBJ2-7	TGTGCCAGCTCACCCGGCGGGACGGTGACGGAGCAGTACTTC	CASSPGGTVTEQYF
TRBV11-3	many	TRBD2	TRBJ2-1	TGTGCCAGCAGCTTGGTCCTAGCGGGAGGGCCCCGCAATGAGCAGTTCTTC	CASSLVLAGGPRNEQFF
TRBV11-2	few	-	TRBJ2-7	TGTGCCAGCAGCTTATACCGGGACGAGTCGTACGAGCAGTACTTC	CASSLYRDESYEQYF
TRBV24-1	many	-	TRBJ2-1	TGTGCCACCGATGACGGGCGGAACTACAATGAGCAGTTCTTC	CATDDGRNYNEQFF
TRBV4-1	many	TRBD2	TRBJ2-1	TGTGCCAGCAGCCAAGATGGGACTAGCGGTTACAATGAGCAGTTCTTC	CASSQDGTSGYNEQFF
TRBV30	-	TRBD1	TRBJ1-5	TGTGCCTGGAGCACGGGACAGGGAGGACAGCCCCAGCATTTT	CAWSTGQGGQPQHF
TRBV11-1	many	TRBD1	TRBJ1-2	TGTGCCATCGGCGACAGGGTGCATGGCTACACCTTC	CAIGDRVHGYTF
TRBV19	-	TRBD2	TRBJ2-5	TGTGCCAGTAGTATGAGGGGACTAGCGGGAACCCAAGAGACCCAGTACTTC	CASSMRGLAGTQETQYF
TRBV28	many	TRBD2	TRBJ2-4	TGTGCCAGCACTTATAGCGGGAGGCCCCTCTTGGGCAAAAACATTCAGTACTTC	CASTYSGRPLLGKNIQYF
TRBV27	many	-	TRBJ2-7	TGTGCCAGCAGTTTAGCAGGGGGACTTCCCTACGAGCAGTACTTC	CASSLAGGLPYEQYF
TRBV4-1	-	TRBD1	TRBJ2-3	TGCGCCAGCAGCCACCGGGACAGTATTACAGATACGCAGTATTTT	CASSHRDSITDTQYF
TRBV20-1	-	-	TRBJ1-6	TGCAGTGCTACGCCCGGGACAAGCTCCTATAATTCACCCCTCCACTTT	CSATPGTSSYNSPLHF
TRBV10-1	many	TRBD1	TRBJ2-5	TGCGCCAGCAGTGGGACAGGGTCTAAAGAGACCCAGTACTTC	CASSGTGSKETQYF
TRBV6-4	-	TRBD2	TRBJ2-1	TGTGCCAGCGGTCGGGAGGGCGACAATGAGCAGTTCTTC	CASGREGDNEQFF
TRBV12-3/TRBV12-4	many	-	TRBJ2-3	TGTGCCAGCAGTTTCAGTCACACAGATACGCAGTATTTT	CASSFSHTDTQYF
TRBV13	few	-	TRBJ2-1	TGTGCCAGCAGAGTTAGCAGCTCCTACAATGAGCAGTTCTTC	CASRVSSSYNEQFF
TRBV29-1	few	-	TRBJ1-2	TGCAGCGCTGACAGATGGGATGGCTACACCTTC	CSADRWDGYTF
TRBV28	many	-	TRBJ2-1	TGTGCCAGCAGCCTAGGGCCGGGGGCCCTGGGCTACAATGAGCAGTTCTTC	CASSLGPGALGYNEQFF
TRBV3-1	few	-	TRBJ2-5	TGTGCCAGCAGGGCGAGCGGGTGGAAGACCCAGTACTTC	CASRASGWKTQYF
TRBV6-1	many	TRBD1	TRBJ2-4	TGTGCCAGCACCCGACAGGGACGGGGTTTTCAGTACTTC	CASTRQGRGFQYF
TRBV19	-	-	TRBJ2-7	TGTGCCAGTAGGCCCTCGGACGGATACTACGAGCAGTACTTC	CASRPSDGYYEQYF
TRBV28	many	TRBD2	TRBJ2-7	TGTGCCAGCCAAGTTAGCGGGAGATCCCCCTACGAGCAGTACTTC	CASQVSGRSPYEQYF
TRBV7-7	few	-	TRBJ1-1	TGTGCCAGCAGCTTAGACGGGGCCGCTGAAGCTTTCTTT	CASSLDGAAEAFF
TRBV9	-	-	TRBJ1-1	TGTGCCAGCAGCACCGGGACAAGGAACACTGAAGCTTTCTTT	CASSTGTRNTEAFF
TRBV19	few	TRBD2	TRBJ2-2	TGTGCCAGGACAGCGGGAGGGCCTTCGGTCGGGGAGCTGTTTTTT	CARTAGGPSVGELFF
TRBV24-1	few	TRBD1	TRBJ1-4	TGTGCCACCAGTGACCATCGACAGGGTGGAAATGAAAAACTGTTTTTT	CATSDHRQGGNEKLFF
TRBV3-1	-	-	TRBJ1-1	TGTGCCAGCAGCCCTGGGCCCGGCACTGAAGCTTTCTTT	CASSPGPGTEAFF
TRBV7-9	-	TRBD2	TRBJ2-3	TGTGCCAGCAGCACATACCAGACTAGCGGATACACAGATACGCAGTATTTT	CASSTYQTSGYTDTQYF
TRBV30	few	-	TRBJ2-6	TGTGCCTGGAGCCGCTCAGAAGCTGGGGCCAACGTCCTGACTTTC	CAWSRSEAGANVLTF
TRBV11-1	many	TRBD2	TRBJ2-2	TGTGCCAGCAGCTCAGCCCTAGCGGGAGGGATATACGTCGGGGAGCTGTTTTTT	CASSSALAGGIYVGELFF
TRBV18	-	-	TRBJ1-2	TGTGCCAGCTCACCATATTCCGTTGTGGGGAACTATGGCTACACCTTC	CASSPYSVVGNYGYTF
TRBV14	-	-	TRBJ2-3	TGTGCCAGCAGCCCCTTGAGGGCAGTCGGCACAGATACGCAGTATTTT	CASSPLRAVGTDTQYF
TRBV29-1	-	-	TRBJ1-2	TGCAGCGTTGGGGGCTCTGGCTATGGCTACACCTTC	CSVGGSGYGYTF
TRBV27	few	-	TRBJ1-5	TGTGCCAGCACCCCTTTTAGGGGGAGCAATCAGCCCCAGCATTTT	CASTPFRGSNQPQHF
TRBV6-1	few	TRBD1	TRBJ2-3	TGTGCCAGCAGACCCGACAGGGTTCCAGATACGCAGTATTTT	CASRPDRVPDTQYF
TRBV11-2	many	-	TRBJ2-2	TGTGCCAGCAGGACCACAAGGGGAAGGAACACCGGGGAGCTGTTTTTT	CASRTTRGRNTGELFF
TRBV5-1	many	TRBD1	TRBJ1-1	TGCGCCAGCAGCACTCAGGGGGGGGGGAGCACTGAAGCTTTCTTT	CASSTQGGGSTEAFF
TRBV7-2	many	-	TRBJ2-3	TGTGCCAGCAGCCGACTCCTGGCAGTTAGCACAGATACGCAGTATTTT	CASSRLLAVSTDTQYF
TRBV20-1	many	-	TRBJ1-1	TGCAGTGCTAGAGAAAGGGTGGACAGCTACACTGAAGCTTTCTTT	CSARERVDSYTEAFF
TRBV27	many	-	TRBJ1-1	TGTGCCAGCAGTTTGGGGGTCGGGATCGGGTACACTGAAGCTTTCTTT	CASSLGVGIGYTEAFF
TRBV30	many	TRBD1	TRBJ1-5	TGTGCCTGGGGACAGGGGAGTAGCAATCAGCCCCAGCATTTT	CAWGQGSSNQPQHF
TRBV7-2	-	-	TRBJ2-3	TGTGCCAGCAGCGCCCCCGCGGGTGGGGGCGCCCACACAGATACGCAGTATTTT	CASSAPAGGGAHTDTQYF
TRBV30	many	-	TRBJ1-1	TGTGCCTGGAGGCCCGGTGGTGGGGAAGCTTTCTTT	CAWRPGGGEAFF
TRBV19	few	TRBD2	TRBJ2-1	TGTGCCAGTAGTAGGTACTTCTCGGGACTAGCGGGAGGGCCCATTAACAATGAGCAGTTCTTC	CASSRYFSGLAGGPINNEQFF
TRBV7-3	many	-	TRBJ2-1	TGTGCCAGCAGCTTAACAAGGCTAAGCGGAAGCTCCTACAATGAGCAGTTCTTC	CASSLTRLSGSSYNEQFF